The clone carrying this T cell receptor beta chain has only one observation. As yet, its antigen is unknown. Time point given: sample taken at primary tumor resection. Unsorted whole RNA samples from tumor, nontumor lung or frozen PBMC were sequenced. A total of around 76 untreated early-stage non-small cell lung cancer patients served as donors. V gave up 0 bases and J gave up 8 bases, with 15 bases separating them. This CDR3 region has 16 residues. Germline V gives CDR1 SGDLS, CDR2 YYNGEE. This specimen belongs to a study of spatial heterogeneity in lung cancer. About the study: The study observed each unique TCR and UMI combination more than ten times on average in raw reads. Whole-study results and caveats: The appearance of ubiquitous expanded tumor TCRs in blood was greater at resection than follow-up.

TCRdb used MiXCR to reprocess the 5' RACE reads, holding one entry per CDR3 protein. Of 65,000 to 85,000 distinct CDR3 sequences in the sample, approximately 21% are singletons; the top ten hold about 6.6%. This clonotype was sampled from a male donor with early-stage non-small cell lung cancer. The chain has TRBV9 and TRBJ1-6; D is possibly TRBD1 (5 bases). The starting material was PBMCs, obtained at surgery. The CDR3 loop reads CASSVEGDLGYSPLHF. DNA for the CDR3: TGTGCCAGCAGCGTAGAAGGGGATTTGGGGTATTCACCCCTCCACTTT.